The clone carrying this T cell receptor beta chain was seen a handful of times. As yet, its antigen is unknown. There are 13 residues in the CDR3. The trim removed 3 bases at V and 7 bases at J, leaving 3 bases unmatched. Germline assignment: CDR1 SGHRS and CDR2 YFSETQ. TCRdb itself ran the RT-PCR reads through MiXCR, one entry per CDR3 protein. The table lists 450,000 to 500,000 distinct CDR3 sequences, approximately 9.9% of them singletons. This sample stems from a study of response to subunit inactivated influenza vaccine. Study-wide results and caveats: The authors proposed limited new T cell recruitment per seasonal influenza vaccination.

This receptor was obtained from a man aged 45-65 years who received an inactivated influenza vaccine. Material: PBMCs from blood, obtained roughly 6 weeks after vaccination. The chain combines TRBV5-1 with TRBJ1-5; 8 bases are shared with TRBD1. The CDR3 DNA reads TGCGCCAGCAGCTCGACAGGGGAACAGCCCCAGCATTTT. Amino acids: CASSSTGEQPQHF. Variable domain in full (rest from reference TRBV5-1 and TRBJ1-5): KAGVTQTPRYLIKTRGQQVTLSCSPISGHRSVSWYQQTPGQGLQFLFEYFSETQRNKGNFPGRFSGRQFSNSRSEMNVSTLELGDSALYLCASSSTGEQPQHFGDGTRLSIL.